Detailed here is one TCR beta chain. The sample carries other DNA sequences with the same CDR3. This sample is drawn from a study of blood T cell repertoires in COVID-19. As for the study in general: Whether acute or convalescent, the COVID-19 samples came from the United States, Italy and Spain. T cells, B-cell-depleted T cells, or PBMCs provided the cDNA or gDNA that served as material.

As handled by the study authors: Amplification of reference gene primers provided the estimated nucleated cell counts. TCRdb's table, derived via immunoSEQ multiplex PCR, lists solely in-frame clones and lacks some. D and trimming come from the DNA, and the V and J calls and clone size come from that table. Seen here are around 220,000 clones, about nine tenths observed once, and the top ten hold 3.5% to 4.5%. This CDR3 spans 13 amino acids. Losses at the gene ends were 6 bases for V and 2 bases for J; bases not matched to a gene: 3. This receptor was obtained from a man aged 50 to 60 with acute or convalescent COVID-19. This sequence joins TRBV12-3 or TRBV12-4 and TRBJ1-2; 7 nucleotides match TRBD1. Sequences were obtained from peripheral blood. The CDR3 reads CASSLTGNYGYTF. CDR3 DNA: TGTGCCAGCAGCCTGACAGGGAACTATGGCTACACCTTC.